One and the same sample provided the 26 T cell receptor beta chains below, sequenced in a study of T cell responses to AZD1222 COVID-19 vaccine. Only in-frame clones appear in the TCRdb table, and some are missing; sequencing was by immunoSEQ multiplex PCR. The sample includes some 60,000 clones, around 80% of them seen just once. The sample was peripheral blood, taken 28 days after the second AZD1222 dose. These receptors all stem from an adult who received the AZD1222 COVID-19 vaccine.

The chain combines TRBV7-2 with TRBJ2-6; D is perhaps TRBD2 (5 bases). Germline V gene lookup returns CDR1 SGHTA and CDR2 FQGNSA. CDR3 size: 17 residues. V lost 3 bases and J lost 0, with 12 bases in between. CDR3 bases: TGTGCCAGCAGCTTTGGAGGCAGCAACTCTGGGGCCAACGTCCTGACTTTC. It translates to CASSFGGSNSGANVLTF.

The chain is built from TRBV28 and TRBJ2-3, with D perhaps TRBD1 or TRBD2 (6 bases each). The CDR3 consists of 14 residues. The germline V gene encodes CDR1 MDHEN and CDR2 SYDVKM. The V gene lost 3 bases and the J gene lost 2 bases, with 9 bases spanning the gap. The CDR3 DNA reads TGTGCCAGCAGTTTTGGGGGGCCCACAGATACGCAGTATTTT. This translates into CASSFGGPTDTQYF.

J is TRBJ2-4 and V is TRBV5-1; a possible D gene is TRBD2 (5 bases). Trimming stripped 0 bases from V and 10 bases from J, with 14 bases between. Germline lookup yields CDR1 SGHRS and CDR2 YFSETQ. There are 14 residues in the CDR3. CDR3 coding DNA: TGCGCCAGCAGCTTGGATAACTCCGAGGGAATTCAGTACTTC. Translated, it gives CASSLDNSEGIQYF.

This clone was observed a handful of times. The chain recombines TRBV27 with TRBJ1-1, with D tentatively TRBD1 (6 bases). The CDR3 has 14 amino acids. V lost 5 bases, J lost 5 bases, and 15 bases lay in between. Germline V gene sequence: CDR1 MNHEY, CDR2 SMNVEV (reference sequence). Here the CDR3 DNA reads TGTGCCAGCAGTCTAACAGGGCGAGGGACTGAAGCTTTCTTT. It encodes CASSLTGRGTEAFF.

This clone was counted only a few times. The chain joins TRBV19 to TRBJ2-1; D gene ambiguous. Germline V gives CDR1 LNHDA, CDR2 SQIVND (reference sequence). CDR3 length: 11 residues. V was shortened by 7 bases and J by 5 bases, with 6 bases between the two germline ends. The CDR3 bases are TGTGCCAGTACCAGTCACAATGAGCAGTTCTTC. Translated, it gives CASTSHNEQFF.

This chain uses TRBV13 with TRBJ1-4; 9 bases are shared with TRBD1. The CDR3 is 14 residues long. The ends lost 2 bases at V and 8 bases at J; junction bases unmatched: 3. Per germline, CDR1 PRHDT and CDR2 FYEKMQ (reference sequence). The DNA of the CDR3 is TGTGCCAGCAGCTTAACGGGACAGGGAGAAAAACTGTTTTTT. Translating gives CASSLTGQGEKLFF.

The gene calls are TRBV5-1 and TRBJ1-3; D not resolved. This CDR3 is 17 amino acids long. Trimming left V 1 base short and J 0 bases short, with 14 bases between. The V gene's germline CDR1 is SGHRS and CDR2 YFSETQ. The CDR3 protein is CASSLTSAGLSGNTIYF. The CDR3 DNA reads TGCGCCAGCAGCTTGACCTCCGCGGGCCTCTCTGGAAACACCATATATTTT.

Regarding this clone: The junction departs from germline at one end; a sequencing error may be responsible. The chain is built from TRBV28 and TRBJ2-1, with 8 bases identical to TRBD2. Germline loops: CDR1 MDHEN, CDR2 SYDVKM. The CDR3 contains 13 residues. The CDR3 region has the DNA TGTGCCAGCAGGCCCTTCCTCGGGGGGGCAGGAATCTTC. Its translation is CASRPFLGGAGIF.

The gene calls are TRBV14 and TRBJ2-2, with D uncertain. V gave up 1 base and J gave up 7 bases, with 10 bases separating them. Looked up from germline, CDR1 is SGHDN and CDR2 is FVKESK. The CDR3 consists of 14 residues. CDR3 DNA: TGTGCCAGCAGCCAAGTGTATGTGGGCGGGGAGCTGTTTTTT. This codes for CASSQVYVGGELFF. Looking up the rest from reference TRBV14 and TRBJ2-2 gives the full variable domain: EAGVTQFPSHSVIEKGQTVTLRCDPISGHDNLYWYRRVMGKEIKFLLHFVKESKQDESGMPNNRFLAERTGGTYSTLKVQPAELEDSGVYFCASSQVYVGGELFFGEGSRLTVL.

The chain recombines TRBV24-1 with TRBJ2-5; D uncertain. Germline loops: CDR1 KGHDR, CDR2 SFDVKD. The CDR3 has 14 amino acids. V was trimmed by 9 bases and J by 1 base, leaving 14 bases between them. In DNA, the CDR3 is TGTGCCACCCGGGCAGTGGTACTCCAAGAGACCCAGTACTTC. Protein product: CATRAVVLQETQYF.

This chain links TRBV5-8 with TRBJ2-3; 7 nucleotides agree with TRBD2. This CDR3 comprises 14 residues. Germline lookup yields CDR1 SGHTS and CDR2 YDEGEE. Trimming at V came to 3 bases and at J to 2 bases, leaving 3 bases not matched to a gene. The CDR3 loop is CASSYGLDTDTQYF. CDR3 bases: TGTGCCAGCAGCTATGGACTAGACACAGATACGCAGTATTTT.

The chain carries TRBV7-8 and TRBJ1-3; TRBD1 might be the D (5 bases). In germline, CDR1 is SGHVS, CDR2 FQNEAQ. The CDR3 has 14 amino acids. V was clipped by 0 bases and J by 3 bases, with 6 bases between them. The CDR3 sequence is CASSLAGVGNTIYF. The CDR3 DNA reads TGTGCCAGCAGCTTAGCAGGGGTTGGAAACACCATATATTTT.

This rearrangement joins TRBV7-9 to TRBJ2-3; TRBD2 is a possible D gene (6 bases). CDR1 is SEHNR and CDR2 is FQNEAQ in the germline V gene (reference sequence). V lost 7 bases and J lost 4, with 15 bases in between. The CDR3 length is 14 residues. CDR3 in DNA: TGTGCCAGCACAAAGGGAGGATTGGCAGATACGCAGTATTTT. This codes for CASTKGGLADTQYF. The whole variable domain, remainder taken from reference TRBV7-9 and TRBJ2-3, is DTGVSQNPRHKITKRGQNVTFRCDPISEHNRLYWYRQTLGQGPEFLTYFQNEAQLEKSRLLSDRFSAERPKGSFSTLEIQRTEQGDSAMYLCASTKGGLADTQYFGPGTRLTVL.

The V gene is TRBV4-3, the J gene TRBJ1-5; the D is unclear. Trimming shortened V by 0 bases and J by 5 bases, and 8 bases separated the two germline ends. This CDR3 is 14 amino acids long. Germline loops: CDR1 LGHNA, CDR2 YSLEER. The CDR3 sequence: CASSQDRSYQPQHF. DNA of the CDR3: TGCGCCAGCAGCCAAGATCGAAGCTATCAGCCCCAGCATTTT.

As DNA, the CDR3 is TGTGCTAGTGCTAATCCGCTTCTCAAGGGGGAACGGGAGCAGTTCTTC. It is translated as CASANPLLKGEREQFF. This rearrangement joins TRBV12-5 to TRBJ2-1; maybe TRBD1 (6 bases). V was shortened by 7 bases and J by 10 bases, with 26 bases between the two germline ends. The CDR3 has 16 amino acids. The germline CDR1 and CDR2 sequences are LGHNT and FRNRAP.

The chain combines TRBV19 with TRBJ1-5, with a tentative D call TRBD1 (5 bases). The CDR3 runs to 13 residues. V lost 3 bases to trimming and J lost 6 bases, with 9 bases between them. The germline CDR1 and CDR2 sequences are LNHDA and SQIVND (reference sequence). CDR3 coding DNA: TGTGCCAGTAGTATCGCAGGGCGTCAGCCCCAGCATTTT. It yields the protein CASSIAGRQPQHF.

V gene TRBV6-6 combines with J gene TRBJ1-5; no clear D. Trimming removed 6 bases at V and 7 bases at J, with 4 bases between. The CDR3 totals 10 residues. Germline assignment: CDR1 MNHNY and CDR2 SVGAGI (reference sequence). The CDR3 region has the DNA TGTGCCAGCAGCAGCCAGCCCCAGCATTTT. The encoded protein is CASSSQPQHF.

The chain uses TRBV27 and TRBJ1-6; 7 bases are shared with TRBD1. The germline gives CDR1 MNHEY, CDR2 SMNVEV (reference sequence). The CDR3 has 14 amino acids. Germline trimming cut 3 bases from V and 9 bases from J; bases unmatched to any gene: 5. Here the CDR3 DNA reads TGTGCCAGCAGTTTTGGACAGGCAAGTTCACCCCTCCACTTT. This codes for CASSFGQASSPLHF.

This chain joins TRBV9 and TRBJ2-5; no firm D call. Trimming cost V 5 bases and J 2 bases, with 13 bases left between them. There are 14 residues in the CDR3. Germline V gene data show CDR1 as SGDLS and CDR2 as YYNGEE. CDR3 DNA: TGTGCCAGCAGTATACGAGGCCCACAAGAGACCCAGTACTTC. It encodes CASSIRGPQETQYF.

This chain connects TRBV11-3 to TRBJ2-4; D is unclear. The CDR3 totals 13 residues. Germline V gene data show CDR1 as SGHNT and CDR2 as YENEEA. The ends were cut back, 0 bases at V and 6 bases at J, with 6 bases in the middle. CDR3 sequence: CASSLDGGNIQYF. In nucleotides, the CDR3 is TGTGCCAGCAGCTTAGACGGTGGAAACATTCAGTACTTC.

The rearrangement uses TRBV9 and TRBJ2-7; either TRBD1 or TRBD2 may supply D (5 bases each). CDR3 length: 15 amino acids. V lost 0 bases and J lost 2, with 12 bases in between. CDR1 SGDLS and CDR2 YYNGEE come from the germline V gene. This CDR3 is CASSVAGTSTYEQYF. In DNA, the CDR3 is TGTGCCAGCAGCGTAGCCGGGACCTCGACCTACGAGCAGTACTTC. Complete variable domain (other parts from reference TRBV9 and TRBJ2-7): DSGVTQTPKHLITATGQRVTLRCSPRSGDLSVYWYQQSLDQGLQFLIQYYNGEERAKGNILERFSAQQFPDLHSELNLSSLELGDSALYFCASSVAGTSTYEQYFGPGTRLTVT.

V is TRBV7-3 and J is TRBJ1-1; possible D gene TRBD1, 5 bases. V was shortened by 6 bases and J by 1 base, with 24 bases between the two germline ends. CDR3 length: 18 amino acids. The germline gives CDR1 SGHTA, CDR2 FQGTGA. CDR3 protein: CASRIPFEGRGRNTEAFF. CDR3 bases: TGTGCCAGCAGAATCCCTTTCGAGGGGCGGGGGAGGAACACTGAAGCTTTCTTT.

The genes are TRBV18 and TRBJ1-5, with D uncertain. The germline V gene has CDR1 KGHSH and CDR2 LQKENI. The CDR3 is made up of 15 amino acids. With 2 bases removed from V and 2 bases from J, the gap between germline ends came to 10 bases. CDR3 protein: CASSPLGQGNQPQHF. The CDR3 nucleotides read TGTGCCAGCTCACCATTAGGTCAGGGCAATCAGCCCCAGCATTTT.

This clone rates as medium-sized. At one end, the junction sequence differs from germline, possibly due to a read error. The chain recombines TRBV7-7 with TRBJ1-1, with a tentative D call TRBD1 (5 bases). The CDR3 is 13 amino acids. Germline assignment: CDR1 SSHAT and CDR2 FNYEAQ (reference sequence). CDR3 protein: CASSLVMGAEAFF. The CDR3, as DNA: TGTGCTAGCAGCTTAGTTATGGGGGCTGAAGCTTTCTTT.

This sequence joins TRBV7-8 and TRBJ1-1; D gene ambiguous. Trimming left V 4 bases short and J 1 base short, with 10 bases between. This CDR3 contains 14 residues. CDR1 is SGHVS and CDR2 is FQNEAQ in the germline V gene. The CDR3 DNA reads as TGTGCCAGCAGCTGGAAACGGGAGAACACTGAAGCTTTCTTT. Its translation: CASSWKRENTEAFF.

The genes are TRBV5-1 and TRBJ2-7; D ambiguous. Germline CDR1 SGHRS, CDR2 YFSETQ. The length of the CDR3 is 15 residues. The V and J ends lost 0 bases and 5 bases respectively, with 15 bases between them. In nucleotides, the CDR3 is TGCGCCAGCAGCTTGGCCTGGCCTGCGGCTAACGAGCAGTACTTC. This gives the protein CASSLAWPAANEQYF.